This section outlines one T cell receptor (beta chain) sequence together with its context. Its matching antigen is unknown. This sample was taken from a study of OX40 agonist ivuxolimab in advanced cancers. Study in general: The study gave patients intravenous ivuxolimab at 0.01 to 10 mg/kg every 2 weeks.

Autoimmune disease history or systemic immunosuppression excluded patients. Sequencing used immunoSEQ multiplex PCR; TCRdb keeps in-frame clones, though not all of them. The sample shows about 41,000 clones, more than 80% of them seen only once. Germline assignment: CDR1 SQVTM and CDR2 ANQGSEA. V dropped 5 bases and J dropped 7 bases, with 14 bases sitting between them. The CDR3 loop spans 12 amino acids. Study conclusions and caveats: Antigens targeted by the expanded peripheral T cells were not determined.

The J gene is TRBJ1-1, the V gene TRBV29-1; D call uncertain. The input for sequencing was CD4+ or CD8+ T cells sorted from blood, taken in a trial of the OX40 agonist ivuxolimab. This receptor was obtained from an adult with an advanced solid tumor such as melanoma, head and neck, liver or kidney cancer. CDR3 in amino acids: CSVRSRQLEAFF. CDR3 nucleotides: TGCAGCGTTCGCTCCCGGCAGCTTGAAGCTTTCTTT.